The present TCR beta chain was sequenced within a study of T cell responses to AZD1222 COVID-19 vaccine (dated by TCRdb to the early 2020s). About the study as a whole: A total of around 240 trial participants underwent TCR sequencing, of whom about 210 received two doses of AZD1222 and roughly 25 received two doses of the MenACWY control vaccine. Trial participants were enrolled into age subgroups of 18-55, 56-69 and 70-plus years, which contained around 140, 26 and 57 TCR-sequenced participants, respectively. Overall study results and their limits: No day 14 peak-response samples were available, so repertoires were characterized only after the peak T cell response. CD4 TCRs associated with the vaccine covered the entire spike protein, and the dominant responses were in regions 160-218 and 743-854. In the small 56-69-year group, the increase in depth fell short of significance, most likely because of low power. After two AZD1222 doses, spike-specific TCR breadth and depth were significantly higher than at day 0 and than in MenACWY recipients. Conclusions about previously exposed vaccinees are limited because only six or seven AZD1222 recipients were SARS-CoV-2 seropositive at baseline. Nearly half of unique spike-specific TCRs reportedly recognized epitopes outside regions mutated in the B.1.351 and B.1.1.7 variants. Participants were mostly white British, with more females than males. The authors suggested clonal diversity may have been underestimated.

What this sample's time point label stands for: about 28 days (+/-7) after the second vaccine dose. Because spike-specific TCR depth and breadth did not differ between the two schedules, AZD1222 recipients who got a second dose at roughly 4 weeks were pooled with those who got a second dose at roughly 12 weeks. The vaccinee samples were drawn from two UK trials, COV001 and COV002, one of which was a single-blind randomized controlled phase 2/3 trial testing AZD1222 (ChAdOx1 nCoV-19) in healthy adults. For TCRbeta chain sequencing, PBMC samples were collected from trial participants at day 0 and at day 28 after the second dose. The trim is 0 bases for V and 3 bases for J, with a gap of 6 bases between the germline ends. Based on the germline V gene, the CDR1 and CDR2 sequences are SGDLS and YYNGEE. The CDR3 runs 13 amino acids, cysteine and phenylalanine included. The kept DNA is CDR3 alone, 39 bases in frame from the first base.

As to this clone: The specificity of this receptor is unknown. Base-call qualities are not available, and no considerably larger clone is one nucleotide away.

The CDR3 regions of human TCRbeta chains were analyzed by immunosequencing. The authors' analysis ran thus. TCRs in the repertoires were compared against a reference library of SARS-CoV-2-specific TCRs that had been generated with the MIRA antigen-specificity platform. Breadth meant the fraction of unique TCRs that were SARS-CoV-2-associated, whereas depth meant the fraction of total T cells that were SARS-CoV-2-associated. Using the MIRA data, each spike-specific TCR was assigned both to the spike region to which the TCR was reactive and to a CD4 or CD8 class. Log10-transformed breadth and depth values were compared by one-way ANOVA with Sidak's multiple comparisons tests. Here the immuneACCESS table is served through TCRdb, limited to in-frame sequences with V and J called. Missing clones are a known gap in these copies; in checked studies unresolved V genes cover under half, and the rest lacks a known reason. That table gives V, J and clone size, and the DNA gave D and trimming. The sample includes roughly 90,000 clones, with over 75% observed a single time. The ten largest clones represent about 2.7% of the sample.

This specimen was peripheral blood, taken 28 days after the second AZD1222 dose. The TCR was taken from an adult who received the AZD1222 COVID-19 vaccine. The chain links TRBV9 with TRBJ1-1; the D gene cannot be named for sure. CDR3 sequence: CASSVDGYTEAFF. The DNA is as follows: TGTGCCAGCAGCGTAGACGGGTACACTGAAGCTTTCTTT.